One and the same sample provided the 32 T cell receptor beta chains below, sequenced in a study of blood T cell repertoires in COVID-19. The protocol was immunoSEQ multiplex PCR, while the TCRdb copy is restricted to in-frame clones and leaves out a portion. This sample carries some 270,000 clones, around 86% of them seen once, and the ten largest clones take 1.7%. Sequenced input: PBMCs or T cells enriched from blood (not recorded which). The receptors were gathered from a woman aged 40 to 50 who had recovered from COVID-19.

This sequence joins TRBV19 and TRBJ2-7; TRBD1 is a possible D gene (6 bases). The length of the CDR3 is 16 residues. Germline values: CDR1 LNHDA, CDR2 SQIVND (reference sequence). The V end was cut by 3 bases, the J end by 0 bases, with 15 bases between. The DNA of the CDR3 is TGTGCCAGTAGTATCGGTTGGGGGCGACTCTCCTACGAGCAGTACTTC. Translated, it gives CASSIGWGRLSYEQYF.

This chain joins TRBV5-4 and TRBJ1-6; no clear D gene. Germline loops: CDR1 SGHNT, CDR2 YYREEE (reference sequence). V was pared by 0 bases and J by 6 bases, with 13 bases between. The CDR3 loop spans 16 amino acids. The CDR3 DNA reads TGTGCCAGCAGCTTGGCCGATGGACTGGGTAATTCACCCCTCCACTTT. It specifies CASSLADGLGNSPLHF.

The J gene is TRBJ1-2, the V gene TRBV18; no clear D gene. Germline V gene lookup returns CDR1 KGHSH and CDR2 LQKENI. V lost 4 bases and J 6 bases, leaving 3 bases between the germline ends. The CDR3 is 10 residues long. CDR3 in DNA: TGTGCCAGCTCACGAGATGGCTACACCTTC. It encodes CASSRDGYTF. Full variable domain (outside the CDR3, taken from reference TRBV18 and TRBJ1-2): NAGVMQNPRHLVRRRGQEARLRCSPMKGHSHVYWYRQLPEEGLKFMVYLQKENIIDESGMPKERFSAEFPKEGPSILRIQQVVRGDSAAYFCASSRDGYTFGSGTRLTVV.

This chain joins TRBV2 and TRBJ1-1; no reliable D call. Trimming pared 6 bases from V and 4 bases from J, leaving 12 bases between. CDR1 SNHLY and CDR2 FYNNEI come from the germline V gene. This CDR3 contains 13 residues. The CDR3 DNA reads TGTGCCAGCAGGGTGGAGGGCAGCACTGAAGCTTTCTTT. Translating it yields CASRVEGSTEAFF. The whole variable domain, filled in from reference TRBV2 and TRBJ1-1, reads EPEVTQTPSHQVTQMGQEVILRCVPISNHLYFYWYRQILGQKVEFLVSFYNNEISEKSEIFDDQFSVERPDGSNFTLKIRSTKLEDSAMYFCASRVEGSTEAFFGQGTRLTVV.

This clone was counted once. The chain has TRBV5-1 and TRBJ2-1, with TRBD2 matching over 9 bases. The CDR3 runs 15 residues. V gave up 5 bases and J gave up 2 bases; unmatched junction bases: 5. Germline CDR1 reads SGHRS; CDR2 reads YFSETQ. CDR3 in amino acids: CASSSSGNPYNEQFF. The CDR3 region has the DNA TGCGCCAGCAGTTCTAGCGGGAATCCCTACAATGAGCAGTTCTTC. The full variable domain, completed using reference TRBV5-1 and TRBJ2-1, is KAGVTQTPRYLIKTRGQQVTLSCSPISGHRSVSWYQQTPGQGLQFLFEYFSETQRNKGNFPGRFSGRQFSNSRSEMNVSTLELGDSALYLCASSSSGNPYNEQFFGPGTRLTVL.

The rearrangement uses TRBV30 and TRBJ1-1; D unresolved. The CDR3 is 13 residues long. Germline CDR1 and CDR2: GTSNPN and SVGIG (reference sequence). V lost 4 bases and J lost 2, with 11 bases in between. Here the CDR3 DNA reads TGTGCCTGGATTACCCCAGGTAACACTGAAGCTTTCTTT. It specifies CAWITPGNTEAFF.

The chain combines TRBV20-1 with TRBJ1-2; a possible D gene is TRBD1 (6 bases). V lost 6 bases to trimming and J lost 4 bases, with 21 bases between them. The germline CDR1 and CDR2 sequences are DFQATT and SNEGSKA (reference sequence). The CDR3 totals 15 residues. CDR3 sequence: CSASPSGASLYGYTF. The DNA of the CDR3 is TGCAGTGCCAGTCCCTCAGGGGCGTCCCTCTATGGCTACACCTTC.

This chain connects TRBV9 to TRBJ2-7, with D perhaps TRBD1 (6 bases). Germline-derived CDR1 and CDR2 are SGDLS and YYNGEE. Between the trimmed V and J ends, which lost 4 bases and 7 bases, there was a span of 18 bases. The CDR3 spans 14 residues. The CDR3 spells CASSPQGSTGEQYF. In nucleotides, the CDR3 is TGTGCCAGCAGCCCTCAGGGGTCTACGGGGGAGCAGTACTTC.

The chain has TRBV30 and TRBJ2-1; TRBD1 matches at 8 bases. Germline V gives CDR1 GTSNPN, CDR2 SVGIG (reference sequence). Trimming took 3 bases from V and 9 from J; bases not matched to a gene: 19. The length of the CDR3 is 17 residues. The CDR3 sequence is CAWRLLPGQGAHIEQFF. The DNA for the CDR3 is TGTGCCTGGAGACTCCTACCCGGGCAGGGGGCGCATATTGAGCAGTTCTTC.

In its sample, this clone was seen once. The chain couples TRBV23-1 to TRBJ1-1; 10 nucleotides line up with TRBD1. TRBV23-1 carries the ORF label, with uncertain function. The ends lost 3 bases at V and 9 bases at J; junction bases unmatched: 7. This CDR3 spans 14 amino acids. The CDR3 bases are TGCGCCAGCAGTCACCGACAGGGGGCACGGCAAGCTTTCTTT. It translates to CASSHRQGARQAFF.

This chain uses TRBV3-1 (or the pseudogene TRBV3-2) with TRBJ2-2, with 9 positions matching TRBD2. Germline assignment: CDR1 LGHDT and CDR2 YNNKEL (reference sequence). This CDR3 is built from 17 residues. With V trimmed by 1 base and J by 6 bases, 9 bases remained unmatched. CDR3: CASSQAGGLAGAGELFF. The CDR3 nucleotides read TGTGCCAGCAGCCAAGCTGGGGGACTAGCCGGCGCCGGGGAGCTGTTTTTT.

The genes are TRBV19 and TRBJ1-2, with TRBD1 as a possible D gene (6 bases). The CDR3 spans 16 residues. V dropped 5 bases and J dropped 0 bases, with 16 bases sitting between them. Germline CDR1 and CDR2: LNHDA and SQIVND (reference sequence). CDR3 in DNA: TGTGCCAGTAGTGGAGCAGGGGCTCTTACTAACTATGGCTACACCTTC. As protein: CASSGAGALTNYGYTF.

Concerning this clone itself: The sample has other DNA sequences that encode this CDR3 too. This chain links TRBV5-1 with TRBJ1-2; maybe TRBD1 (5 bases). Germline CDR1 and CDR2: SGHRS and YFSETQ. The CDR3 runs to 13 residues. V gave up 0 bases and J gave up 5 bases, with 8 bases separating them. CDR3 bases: TGCGCCAGCAGCTTGGCGGGGGAATATGGCTACACCTTC. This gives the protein CASSLAGEYGYTF.

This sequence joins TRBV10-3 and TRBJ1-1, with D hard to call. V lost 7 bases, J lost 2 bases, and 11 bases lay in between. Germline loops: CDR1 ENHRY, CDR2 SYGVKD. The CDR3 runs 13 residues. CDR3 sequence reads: CAITPEGNTEAFF. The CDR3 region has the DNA TGTGCCATCACTCCTGAGGGCAACACTGAAGCTTTCTTT.

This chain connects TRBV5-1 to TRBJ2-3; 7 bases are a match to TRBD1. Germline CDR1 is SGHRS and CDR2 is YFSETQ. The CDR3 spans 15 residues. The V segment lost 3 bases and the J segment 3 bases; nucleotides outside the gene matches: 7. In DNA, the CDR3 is TGCGCCAGCAGCTCCCGAGGGGGCGTAACAGATACGCAGTATTTT. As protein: CASSSRGGVTDTQYF.

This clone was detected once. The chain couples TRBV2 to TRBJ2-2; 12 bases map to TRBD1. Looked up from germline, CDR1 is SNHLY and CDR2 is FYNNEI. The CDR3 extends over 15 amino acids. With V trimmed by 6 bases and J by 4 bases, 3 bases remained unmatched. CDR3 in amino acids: CASRRDRGPTGELFF. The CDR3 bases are TGTGCCAGCAGAAGGGACAGGGGGCCCACCGGGGAGCTGTTTTTT.

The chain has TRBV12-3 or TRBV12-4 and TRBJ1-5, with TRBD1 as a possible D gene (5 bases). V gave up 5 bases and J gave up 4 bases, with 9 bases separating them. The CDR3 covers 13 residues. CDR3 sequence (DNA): TGTGCCAGCAGTACCGACAGTAATCAGCCCCAGCATTTT. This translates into CASSTDSNQPQHF.

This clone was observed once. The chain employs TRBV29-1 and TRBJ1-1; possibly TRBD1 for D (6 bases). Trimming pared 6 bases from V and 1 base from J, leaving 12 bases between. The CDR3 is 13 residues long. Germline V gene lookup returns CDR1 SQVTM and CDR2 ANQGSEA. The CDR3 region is CSVTDSQNTEAFF. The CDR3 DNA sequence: TGCAGCGTAACGGACAGCCAGAACACTGAAGCTTTCTTT.

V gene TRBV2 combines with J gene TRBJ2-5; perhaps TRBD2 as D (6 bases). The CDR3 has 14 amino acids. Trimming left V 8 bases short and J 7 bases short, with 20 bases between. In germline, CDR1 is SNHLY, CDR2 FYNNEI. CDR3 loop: CASVASAPPGTQYF. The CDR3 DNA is TGTGCCAGCGTGGCTAGCGCTCCACCCGGGACCCAGTACTTC.

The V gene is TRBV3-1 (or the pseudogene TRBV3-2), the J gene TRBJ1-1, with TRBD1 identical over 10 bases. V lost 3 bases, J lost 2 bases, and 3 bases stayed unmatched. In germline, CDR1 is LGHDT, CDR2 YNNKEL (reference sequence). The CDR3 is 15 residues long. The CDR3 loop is CASSQRDRGNTEAFF. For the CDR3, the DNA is TGTGCCAGCAGCCAGCGGGACAGGGGAAACACTGAAGCTTTCTTT.

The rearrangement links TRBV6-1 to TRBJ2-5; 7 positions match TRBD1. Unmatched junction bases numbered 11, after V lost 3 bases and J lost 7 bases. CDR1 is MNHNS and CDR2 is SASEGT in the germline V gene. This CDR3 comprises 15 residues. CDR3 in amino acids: CASSDGDSRFVTQYF. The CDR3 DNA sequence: TGTGCCAGCAGTGACGGGGACAGTAGGTTTGTGACCCAGTACTTC.

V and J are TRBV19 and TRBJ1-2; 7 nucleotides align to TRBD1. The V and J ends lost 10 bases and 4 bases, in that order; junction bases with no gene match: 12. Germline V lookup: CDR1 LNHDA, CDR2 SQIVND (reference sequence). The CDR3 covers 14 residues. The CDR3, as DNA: TGTGCCACCATGGACAGGAACCCTCCCTATGGCTACACCTTC. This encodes CATMDRNPPYGYTF.

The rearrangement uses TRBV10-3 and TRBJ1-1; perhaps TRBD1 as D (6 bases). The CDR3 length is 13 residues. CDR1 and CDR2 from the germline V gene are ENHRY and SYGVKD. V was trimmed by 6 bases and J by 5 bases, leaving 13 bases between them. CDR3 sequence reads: CAIRETGNTEAFF. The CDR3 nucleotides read TGTGCCATCAGGGAAACAGGGAATACTGAAGCTTTCTTT.

Here the CDR3 reads CASSRPHRGQETQYF. The DNA of the CDR3 is TGTGCCAGCAGCAGGCCGCACAGGGGGCAAGAGACCCAGTACTTC. The chain links TRBV21-1 to TRBJ2-5; TRBD1 was called by the table and not checked on the DNA. TRBV21-1 is a listed pseudogene. The CDR3 contains 15 residues.

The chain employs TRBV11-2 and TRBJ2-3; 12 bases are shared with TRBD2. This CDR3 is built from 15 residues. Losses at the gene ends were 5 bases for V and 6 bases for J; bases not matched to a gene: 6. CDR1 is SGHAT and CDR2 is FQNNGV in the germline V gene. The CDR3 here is CASSQGLAGRDTQYF. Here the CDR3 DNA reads TGTGCCAGCAGCCAGGGACTAGCGGGTCGGGATACGCAGTATTTT.

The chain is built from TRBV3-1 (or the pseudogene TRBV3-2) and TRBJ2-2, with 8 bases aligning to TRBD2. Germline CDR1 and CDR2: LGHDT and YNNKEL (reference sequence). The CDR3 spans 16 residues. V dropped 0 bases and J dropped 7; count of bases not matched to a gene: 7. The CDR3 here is CASSQEPGGIGGELFF. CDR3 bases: TGTGCCAGCAGCCAAGAACCGGGGGGGATCGGCGGGGAGCTGTTTTTT.

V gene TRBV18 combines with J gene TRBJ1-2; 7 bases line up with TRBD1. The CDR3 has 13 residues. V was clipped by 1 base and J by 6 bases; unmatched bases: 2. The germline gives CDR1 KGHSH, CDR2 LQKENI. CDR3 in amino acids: CASSPQGADGYTF. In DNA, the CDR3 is TGTGCCAGCTCACCACAGGGGGCAGATGGCTACACCTTC.

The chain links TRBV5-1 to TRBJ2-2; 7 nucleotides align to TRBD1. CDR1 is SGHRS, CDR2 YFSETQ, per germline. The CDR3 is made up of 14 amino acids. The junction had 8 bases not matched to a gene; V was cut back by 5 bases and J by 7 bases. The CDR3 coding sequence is TGCGCCAGCAGGGCCGGGACAGCGAACGGGGAGCTGTTTTTT. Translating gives CASRAGTANGELFF. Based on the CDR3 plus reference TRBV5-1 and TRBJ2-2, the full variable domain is KAGVTQTPRYLIKTRGQQVTLSCSPISGHRSVSWYQQTPGQGLQFLFEYFSETQRNKGNFPGRFSGRQFSNSRSEMNVSTLELGDSALYLCASRAGTANGELFFGEGSRLTVL.

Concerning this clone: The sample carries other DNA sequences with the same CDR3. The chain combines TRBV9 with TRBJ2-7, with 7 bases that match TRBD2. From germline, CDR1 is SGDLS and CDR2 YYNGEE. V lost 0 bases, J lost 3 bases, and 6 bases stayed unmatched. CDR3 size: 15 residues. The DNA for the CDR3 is TGTGCCAGCAGCGTAGGCACTAGCGCTCTCTACGAGCAGTACTTC. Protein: CASSVGTSALYEQYF.

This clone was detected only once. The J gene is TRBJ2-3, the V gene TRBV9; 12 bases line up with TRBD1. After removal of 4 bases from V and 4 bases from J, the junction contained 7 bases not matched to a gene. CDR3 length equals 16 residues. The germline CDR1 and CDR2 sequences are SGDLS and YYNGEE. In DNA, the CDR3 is TGTGCCAGCAGCCCGGGGACAGGGGGCTTCGCAGATACGCAGTATTTT. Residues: CASSPGTGGFADTQYF.

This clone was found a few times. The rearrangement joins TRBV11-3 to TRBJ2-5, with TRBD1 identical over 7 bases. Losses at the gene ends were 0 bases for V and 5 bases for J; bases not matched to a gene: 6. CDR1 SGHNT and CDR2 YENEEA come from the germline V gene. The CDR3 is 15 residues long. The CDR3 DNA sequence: TGTGCCAGCAGCTTAGAGGGACAGTCGGGTGAGACCCAGTACTTC. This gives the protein CASSLEGQSGETQYF. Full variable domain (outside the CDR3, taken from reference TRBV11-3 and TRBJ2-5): EAGVVQSPRYKIIEKKQPVAFWCNPISGHNTLYWYLQNLGQGPELLIRYENEEAVDDSQLPKDRFSAERLKGVDSTLKIQPAELGDSAVYLCASSLEGQSGETQYFGPGTRLLVL.

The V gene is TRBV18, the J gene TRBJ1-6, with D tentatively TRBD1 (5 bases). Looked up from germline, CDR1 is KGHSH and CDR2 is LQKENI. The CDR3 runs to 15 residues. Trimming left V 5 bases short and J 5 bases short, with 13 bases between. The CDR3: CASSSGIYDNSPLHF. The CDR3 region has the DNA TGTGCCAGCTCATCAGGGATCTACGATAATTCACCCCTCCACTTT.